The T cell receptor (beta chain) described here comes from a study of CD8 T cells in Susac syndrome. Germline assignment: CDR1 MNHEY and CDR2 SVGEGT. The CDR3 runs 16 residues. J gave up 6 bases and V 0 bases, and 6 bases lay outside the gene matches. Sequencing of TCR beta drew on CD8+ and CD4+ T cells from blood. CD8+ and CD4+ T cells were negatively isolated; TEMRA cells were FACS-enriched. Reverse transcription of about 0.5 to 1 ug RNA used random hexamers. Across 54 Vbeta and 13 Jbeta, TCR beta CDR3 was amplified with immunoSEQ multiplex PCR. TCRdb reanalysed the immunoSEQ multiplex PCR reads using MiXCR and keeps one entry per CDR3 protein. This sample has under 350,000 distinct CDR3 sequences, with 92% found just once.

The chain carries TRBV6-2 or TRBV6-3 and TRBJ2-2, with 8 bases that match TRBD2. Sequenced input: CD4+ T cells from PBMCs. The TCR originated in a human donor with multiple sclerosis. The CDR3 region has the DNA TGTGCCAGCAGTTACTCGAACCTAGCGGGTCCCGGGGAGCTGTTTTTT. Translated: CASSYSNLAGPGELFF.